This T cell receptor beta chain is from a study of cytomegalovirus exposure and HLA in healthy donors. Study results and caveats: Later analysis identified a missense DCLRE1C variant that was linked to TCR beta V- and J-gene trimming. Overall, 164 TCR beta chains were annotated as cytomegalovirus-associated.

Turning to this clone: Its matching antigen is unknown.

13 Jbeta primers and 60 Vbeta primers were used for the PCR. Clones were read by immunoSEQ multiplex PCR, and TCRdb kept only the in-frame ones, dropping some. The sample consists of tens of thousands of clones, 70% to 85% of them appearing once. Germline V gives CDR1 LNHDA, CDR2 SQIVND (reference sequence). The V segment lost 6 bases and the J segment 4 bases; nucleotides outside the gene matches: 2. The CDR3 spans 13 residues. This receptor was identified in a man younger than 40 in good health and CMV-seronegative. The V and J genes are TRBV19 and TRBJ2-5; 10 nucleotides match TRBD1. Sequencing was carried out using PBMCs. The CDR3 loop is CASSGTGVETQYF. CDR3 nucleotide sequence: TGTGCCAGTAGCGGGACAGGGGTAGAGACCCAGTACTTC.